This entry describes one T cell receptor beta chain. Antigen: not known. The conserved final phenylalanine or tryptophan is absent from the CDR3, which likely points to a read error. Study conclusions and caveats: Tumor-infiltrating Treg TCR alpha and beta sequences overlapped most with tumor naive CD4+ T cells, then blood naive.

Naive CD4+ T cells were purified with Tregs depleted by CD25. CDR1 MGHDK and CDR2 SYGVNS come from the germline V gene. This CDR3 is 10 amino acids long. V was clipped by 3 bases and J by 11 bases, with 7 bases between them. Full-length variable regions came from constant-region reverse primers plus semi-nested Nested Universal Primer A PCR. TCRdb reprocessed the 5' RACE reads via MiXCR and lists one record per CDR3 protein. The table has 8,500 to 14,000 distinct CDR3 sequences, about 50% seen once; the top ten hold under 15%. The TCR sequence derives from a female donor with breast cancer. The source material was tumor-infiltrating naive CD4+ T cells sorted from the breast tumor. Subset indicated: naive CD4+ T cells, CD4+CD45RA+CD25-. The chain recombines TRBV25-1 with TRBJ1-2; D not resolved. CDR3 in amino acids: CASSDREYTL. The CDR3 DNA reads TGTGCCAGCAGTGATAGGGAATACACCCTC.